This T cell receptor (beta chain) came from a study of CD8+CD57+ T cells in acquired aplastic anemia. There are many counts of this clonotype. Template material for TCR beta VDJ and CDR3 profiling consisted of genomic DNA. TCRdb fed the reads into MiXCR, producing one record per CDR3 protein. In the table there are about 81,000 distinct CDR3 sequences, over 35% of which are singletons. V was shortened by 0 bases and J by 3 bases, with 14 bases between the two germline ends. The CDR3 contains 16 residues. The specimen was sorted CD4+, CD8+, or CD8+CD57+ T cells (not recorded which) from PBMCs. This sequence was found in a human donor in good health, serving as a control. J is TRBJ1-2 and V is TRBV12-3 or TRBV12-4; a weak D match, TRBD1 (5 bases). The CDR3 coding sequence is TGTGCCAGCAGTTTAGCCAACAACCTCAGGGACTATGGCTACACCTTC. It is translated as CASSLANNLRDYGYTF.